Presented here are 20 T cell receptor beta chains from one specimen sequenced in a study of blood T cells in healthy people across ages. The authors ran a second PCR of 7 to 11 cycles using a sample-barcoded 5' primer and a J-beta primer mix. TCRdb reprocessed the 5' RACE reads with MiXCR, giving one entry per CDR3 protein. Altogether 450,000 to 600,000 distinct CDR3 sequences are present, roughly a quarter being singletons, with the ten largest covering 3% to 4%. The same data also went into a second study, on T cells of mothers and their children.

Sequenced: blood. Source of these receptors: a boy between 2 and 10 years old in good health.

The chain carries TRBV5-1 and TRBJ1-1, with 7 nucleotides matching TRBD1. Trimming at V came to 4 bases and at J to 4 bases, leaving 10 bases not matched to a gene. Germline lookup yields CDR1 SGHRS and CDR2 YFSETQ. There are 15 residues in the CDR3. The CDR3 protein is CASSEAQGFATEAFF. DNA of the CDR3: TGCGCCAGCAGCGAAGCACAGGGGTTTGCCACTGAAGCTTTCTTT. Full variable domain (outside the CDR3, taken from reference TRBV5-1 and TRBJ1-1): KAGVTQTPRYLIKTRGQQVTLSCSPISGHRSVSWYQQTPGQGLQFLFEYFSETQRNKGNFPGRFSGRQFSNSRSEMNVSTLELGDSALYLCASSEAQGFATEAFFGQGTRLTVV.

This clonotype came up a few times. Its ends do not fully match the called genes, so a read error is possible. In nucleotides, the CDR3 is TGTGCCGGCAGTTTACAGGGTTACAATGAGCAGTTCTTC. It codes for CAGSLQGYNEQFF. This sequence joins TRBV27 and TRBJ2-5, with D possibly matching TRBD1 (6 bases). Judging by the DNA end, TRBJ2-1 fits better; the J call may be wrong. Germline V CDR1 and CDR2: MNHEY, SMNVEV (reference sequence). This CDR3 is 13 amino acids long.

This clonotype was recorded a few times. This chain uses TRBV19 with TRBJ1-2; TRBD1 might be the D (5 bases). Looked up from germline, CDR1 is LNHDA and CDR2 is SQIVND (reference sequence). V was pared by 8 bases and J by 8 bases, with 15 bases between. The CDR3 length is 12 residues. CDR3 in DNA: TGTGCCAGTCTGTCGACCTGGGGGGGCTACACCTTC. It yields the protein CASLSTWGGYTF.

The chain combines TRBV6-2 or TRBV6-3 with TRBJ2-5; TRBD2 matches 10 bases. V lost 5 bases to trimming and J lost 4 bases; unmatched junction nucleotides: 10. CDR3 length equals 16 residues. Looked up from germline, CDR1 is MNHEY and CDR2 is SVGEGT. The CDR3 reads CASSRVKREGPETQYF. The DNA of the CDR3 is TGTGCCAGCAGTCGGGTAAAGCGGGAGGGCCCAGAGACCCAGTACTTC.

This clonotype turned up a few times. The chain couples TRBV7-9 to TRBJ2-5; D gene ambiguous. The J call is in doubt because the DNA end fits TRBJ2-7 better. Looked up from germline, CDR1 is SEHNR and CDR2 is FQNEAQ (reference sequence). This CDR3 has 14 amino acids. The CDR3 sequence: CASSLSPKAYEQYF. CDR3 DNA: TGTGCCAGCAGCTTATCTCCTAAAGCCTACGAGCAGTACTTC.

This chain links TRBV12-3 or TRBV12-4 with TRBJ2-1; tentatively, D is TRBD2 (7 bases). CDR3 length: 17 residues. Trimming stripped 3 bases from V and 3 bases from J, with 18 bases between. The CDR3: CASSLGGGRAFYNEQFF. The CDR3 nucleotides are TGTGCCAGCAGTTTGGGAGGGGGGAGGGCCTTCTACAATGAGCAGTTCTTC.

The J gene is TRBJ1-5, the V gene TRBV6-1, with D possibly TRBD1 on 5 matching bases. Per the germline V gene, CDR1 is MNHNS and CDR2 is SASEGT. Trimming cost V 5 bases and J 0 bases, with 8 bases left between them. The CDR3 has 14 amino acids. As DNA, the CDR3 is TGTGCCAGCAGTTCAGGGTTTAGCAATCAGCCCCAGCATTTT. Its translation is CASSSGFSNQPQHF.

This clonotype has only a few counts. The gene calls are TRBV29-1 and TRBJ1-1; D unresolved. Germline V CDR1 and CDR2: SQVTM, ANQGSEA. V lost 0 bases to trimming and J lost 9 bases, with 8 bases between them. The CDR3 extends over 11 amino acids. In DNA form, the CDR3 reads TGCAGCGTTGAAGAATACCCTAAAGCTTTCTTT. Translating gives CSVEEYPKAFF.

This clonotype was seen a handful of times. The V and J genes are TRBV9 and TRBJ2-4; 7 bases align to TRBD1. The CDR3 contains 13 residues. Germline V gene data show CDR1 as SGDLS and CDR2 as YYNGEE. V gave up 2 bases and J gave up 8 bases; unmatched junction bases: 4. CDR3 DNA: TGTGCCAGCAGCGTGGGGCAGGGGGACATTCAGTACTTC. Protein product: CASSVGQGDIQYF.

In its sample, this clonotype was seen a few times. V is TRBV6-5 and J is TRBJ1-1, with D perhaps TRBD1 (6 bases). Trimming pared 0 bases from V and 7 bases from J, leaving 9 bases between. The CDR3 is 13 residues long. The germline V gene encodes CDR1 MNHEY and CDR2 SVGAGI. CDR3 in DNA: TGTGCCAGCAGTTACTCAGGGGGGGGTGAAGCTTTCTTT. Its translation: CASSYSGGGEAFF.

There are a few counts of this clonotype. V gene TRBV7-3 combines with J gene TRBJ2-5, with unresolved D. Germline CDR1 and CDR2: SGHTA and FQGTGA. V lost 2 bases and J 5 bases, leaving 12 bases between the germline ends. The CDR3 is 14 residues long. DNA of the CDR3: TGTGCCAGCAGCTTAGGCCCGGAAGGGGAGACCCAGTACTTC. Amino acid sequence: CASSLGPEGETQYF.

The chain's CDR3 is CASSTGGQGDQPQHF. The DNA of the CDR3 is TGTGCCAGTAGCACGGGGGGGCAGGGGGATCAGCCCCAGCATTTT. This rearrangement joins TRBV19 to TRBJ1-5; 7 nucleotides align to TRBD1. CDR3 size: 15 residues. Per germline, CDR1 LNHDA and CDR2 SQIVND (reference sequence). The V gene end was trimmed by 6 bases and the J gene end by 5 bases; junction bases not matched to a gene: 10.

This clonotype has only a few counts. This chain links TRBV14 with TRBJ2-5; TRBD2 aligns across 7 bases. Germline loops: CDR1 SGHDN, CDR2 FVKESK. The CDR3 spans 15 residues. Losses at the gene ends were 0 bases for V and 8 bases for J; bases not matched to a gene: 9. CDR3 coding DNA: TGTGCCAGCAGCCAAGATCACCGGACTAGTTCTACCCAGTACTTC. Its protein product is CASSQDHRTSSTQYF.

For this clonotype: One end of the junction fails to match germline, which may point to a read error. This chain uses TRBV30 with TRBJ2-5, with D tentatively TRBD1 or TRBD2 (5 bases each). CDR3 length equals 16 residues. Germline-derived CDR1 and CDR2 are GTSNPN and SVGIG (reference sequence). The CDR3 loop reads CVWSHTGPRVQETQYF. DNA for the CDR3: TGTGTCTGGAGCCATACGGGGCCCCGAGTACAAGAGACCCAGTACTTC.

Points on this clonotype: One junction end does not reproduce the germline sequence, and a read error may be involved. V and J are TRBV12-3 or TRBV12-4 and TRBJ2-1; TRBD2 might be the D (5 bases). The CDR3 loop spans 14 amino acids. CDR3 amino acids: CASGETVSYNEQFF. The CDR3 bases are TGCGCCAGCGGCGAAACAGTCTCCTACAATGAGCAGTTCTTC.

V is TRBV20-1 and J is TRBJ1-2; TRBD1 is a possible D gene (6 bases). The germline V and J ends were trimmed by 5 bases and 5 bases, with 15 bases remaining between them. The V gene's germline CDR1 is DFQATT and CDR2 SNEGSKA (reference sequence). The CDR3 runs to 13 residues. The DNA for the CDR3 is TGCAGTGCTTCCACGGACAGTTTGTATGGCTACACCTTC. This gives the protein CSASTDSLYGYTF.

In this sample, this clonotype turned up a few times. A read error may produce the germline difference seen at one junction end. The chain has TRBV3-1 and TRBJ1-4; D uncertain. CDR1 is LGHDT and CDR2 is YNNKEL in the germline V gene (reference sequence). CDR3 length equals 18 residues. Here the CDR3 DNA reads TGTGCCTGCAGCCAAGGAGAGGGTTCTCAGGAAGAGAATGAAAAACTGTTTTTT. It codes for CACSQGEGSQEENEKLFF.

The V call is TRBV7-3, the J call TRBJ1-4; D may be TRBD1 (5 bases). CDR1 is SGHTA and CDR2 is FQGTGA in the germline V gene. The CDR3 extends over 13 amino acids. Trimming cost V 2 bases and J 12 bases, with 13 bases left between them. The CDR3 coding sequence is TGTGCCAGCAGCTTATGGCGCGGGGGGGAACTGTTTTTT. It encodes CASSLWRGGELFF.

The V call is TRBV18, the J call TRBJ1-3; a possible D gene is TRBD1 (5 bases). Trimming pared 3 bases from V and 0 bases from J, leaving 9 bases between. Germline V gene sequence: CDR1 KGHSH, CDR2 LQKENI. This CDR3 region has 15 residues. As DNA, the CDR3 is TGTGCCAGCTCACCGGAAGGGGTCTCTGGAAACACCATATATTTT. Protein product: CASSPEGVSGNTIYF.

The chain couples TRBV6-1 to TRBJ2-6; a possible D gene is TRBD2 (5 bases). The length of the CDR3 is 14 residues. Germline V gene lookup returns CDR1 MNHNS and CDR2 SASEGT. V was shortened by 3 bases and J by 2 bases, with 5 bases between the two germline ends. The CDR3 DNA sequence: TGTGCCAGCAGTGAGAGGGCTGGGGCCAACGTCCTGACTTTC. This gives the protein CASSERAGANVLTF.